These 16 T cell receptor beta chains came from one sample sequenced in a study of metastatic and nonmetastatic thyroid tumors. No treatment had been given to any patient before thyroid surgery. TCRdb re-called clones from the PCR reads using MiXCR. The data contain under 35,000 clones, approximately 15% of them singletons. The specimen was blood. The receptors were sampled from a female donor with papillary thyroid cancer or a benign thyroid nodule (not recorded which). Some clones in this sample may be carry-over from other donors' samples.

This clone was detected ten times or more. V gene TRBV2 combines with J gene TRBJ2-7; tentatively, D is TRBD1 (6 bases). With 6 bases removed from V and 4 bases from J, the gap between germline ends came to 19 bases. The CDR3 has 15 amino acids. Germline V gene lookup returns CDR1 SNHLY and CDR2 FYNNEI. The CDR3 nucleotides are TGTGCCAGCAGCATGGGACAACCCAAAGGGTACGAGCAGTACTTC. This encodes CASSMGQPKGYEQYF.

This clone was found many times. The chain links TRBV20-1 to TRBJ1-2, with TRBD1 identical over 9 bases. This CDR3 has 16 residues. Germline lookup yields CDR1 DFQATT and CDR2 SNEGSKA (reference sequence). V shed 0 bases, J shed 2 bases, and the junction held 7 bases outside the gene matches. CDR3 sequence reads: CSARDRSDRGNYGYTF. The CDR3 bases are TGCAGTGCTAGAGATCGATCGGACAGGGGAAACTATGGCTACACCTTC.

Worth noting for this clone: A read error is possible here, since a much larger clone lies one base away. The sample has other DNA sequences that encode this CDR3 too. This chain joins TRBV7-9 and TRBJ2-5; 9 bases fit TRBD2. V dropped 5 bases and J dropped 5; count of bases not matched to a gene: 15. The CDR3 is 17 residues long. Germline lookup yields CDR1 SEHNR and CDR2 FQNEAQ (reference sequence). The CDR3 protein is CASSRYPGLASVETQYF. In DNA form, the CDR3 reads TGTGCCAGCAGCCGTTACCCGGGACTAGCCTCGGTGGAGACCCAGTACTTC.

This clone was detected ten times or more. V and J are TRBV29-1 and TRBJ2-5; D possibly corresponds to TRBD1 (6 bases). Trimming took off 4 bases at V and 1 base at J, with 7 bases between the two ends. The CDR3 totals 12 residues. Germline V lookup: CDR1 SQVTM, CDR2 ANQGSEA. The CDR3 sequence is CSVGDIQETQYF. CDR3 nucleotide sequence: TGCAGCGTTGGGGACATCCAAGAGACCCAGTACTTC.

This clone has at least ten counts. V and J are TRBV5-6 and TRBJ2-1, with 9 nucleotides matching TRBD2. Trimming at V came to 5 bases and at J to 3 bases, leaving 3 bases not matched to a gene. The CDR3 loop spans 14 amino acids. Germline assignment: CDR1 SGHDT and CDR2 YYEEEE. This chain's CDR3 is CASRRLADYNEQFF. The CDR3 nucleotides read TGTGCCAGCAGGCGACTAGCGGACTACAATGAGCAGTTCTTC.

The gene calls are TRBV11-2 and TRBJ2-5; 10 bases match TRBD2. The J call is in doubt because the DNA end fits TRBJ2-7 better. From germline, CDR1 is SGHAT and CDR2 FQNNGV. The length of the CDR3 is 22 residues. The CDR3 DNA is TGTGCCAGCAGCTTAGAAGGTGGAGGCAGATCTGTCTTTAGCGGGAGGCGAGACGAGCAGTACTTC. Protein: CASSLEGGGRSVFSGRRDEQYF.

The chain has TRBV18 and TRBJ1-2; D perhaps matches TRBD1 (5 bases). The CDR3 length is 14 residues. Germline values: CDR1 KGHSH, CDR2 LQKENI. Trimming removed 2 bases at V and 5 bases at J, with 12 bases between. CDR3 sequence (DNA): TGTGCCAGCTCACCATTGGGGCAGCAATATGGCTACACCTTC. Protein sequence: CASSPLGQQYGYTF.

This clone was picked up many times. The CDR3 protein is CASSQGGTNEKLFF. In nucleotides, the CDR3 is TGTGCCAGCAGTCAAGGGGGCACTAATGAAAAACTGTTTTTT. The genes are TRBV6-1 and TRBJ1-4; 7 bases are a match to TRBD1. In germline, CDR1 is MNHNS, CDR2 SASEGT. The CDR3 totals 14 residues. The J segment lost 2 bases and the V segment lost 5 bases, leaving 2 bases of the junction unmatched.

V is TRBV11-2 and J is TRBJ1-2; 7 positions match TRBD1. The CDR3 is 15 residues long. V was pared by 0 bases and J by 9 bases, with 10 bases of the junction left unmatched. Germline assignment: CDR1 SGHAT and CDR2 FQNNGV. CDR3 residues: CASSLDQGGSGRYTF. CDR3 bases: TGTGCCAGCAGCTTAGATCAAGGGGGCTCTGGTCGCTACACCTTC. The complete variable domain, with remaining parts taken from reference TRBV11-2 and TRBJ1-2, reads EAGVAQSPRYKIIEKRQSVAFWCNPISGHATLYWYQQILGQGPKLLIQFQNNGVVDDSQLPKDRFSAERLKGVDSTLKIQPAKLEDSAVYLCASSLDQGGSGRYTFGSGTRLTVV.

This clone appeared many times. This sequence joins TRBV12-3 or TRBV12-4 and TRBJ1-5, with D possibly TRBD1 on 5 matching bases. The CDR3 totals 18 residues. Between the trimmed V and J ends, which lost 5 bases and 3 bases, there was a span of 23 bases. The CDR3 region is CASSGQPGTLYDNQPQHF. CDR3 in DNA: TGTGCCAGCAGTGGACAACCCGGGACCCTGTATGACAATCAGCCCCAGCATTTT.

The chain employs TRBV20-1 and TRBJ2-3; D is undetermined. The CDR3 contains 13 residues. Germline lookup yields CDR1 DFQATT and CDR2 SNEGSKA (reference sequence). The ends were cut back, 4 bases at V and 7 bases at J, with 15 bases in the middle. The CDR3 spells CSAIVPYQYTQYF. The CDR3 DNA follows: TGCAGTGCTATAGTCCCGTACCAATATACGCAGTATTTT.

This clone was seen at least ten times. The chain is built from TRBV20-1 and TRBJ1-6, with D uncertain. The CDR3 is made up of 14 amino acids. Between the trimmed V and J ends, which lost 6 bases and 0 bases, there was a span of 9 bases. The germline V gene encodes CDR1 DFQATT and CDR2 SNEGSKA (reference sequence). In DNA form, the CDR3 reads TGCAGTGCGAGGCAAAGCTCCTATAATTCACCCCTCCACTTT. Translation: CSARQSSYNSPLHF.

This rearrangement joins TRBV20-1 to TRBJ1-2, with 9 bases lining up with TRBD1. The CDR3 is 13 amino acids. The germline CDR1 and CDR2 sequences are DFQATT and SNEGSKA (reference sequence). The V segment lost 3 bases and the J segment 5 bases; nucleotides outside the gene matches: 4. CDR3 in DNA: TGCAGTGCTAGGTCGGGACAGGGATATGGCTACACCTTC. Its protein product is CSARSGQGYGYTF.

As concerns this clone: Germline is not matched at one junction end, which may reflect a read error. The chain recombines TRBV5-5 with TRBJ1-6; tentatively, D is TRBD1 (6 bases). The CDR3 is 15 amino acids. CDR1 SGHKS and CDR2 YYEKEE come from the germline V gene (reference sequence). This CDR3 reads CASILTGNENSPLHF. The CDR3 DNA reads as TGTGCCAGCATCTTAACAGGGAATGAAAATTCGCCCCTCCACTTT.

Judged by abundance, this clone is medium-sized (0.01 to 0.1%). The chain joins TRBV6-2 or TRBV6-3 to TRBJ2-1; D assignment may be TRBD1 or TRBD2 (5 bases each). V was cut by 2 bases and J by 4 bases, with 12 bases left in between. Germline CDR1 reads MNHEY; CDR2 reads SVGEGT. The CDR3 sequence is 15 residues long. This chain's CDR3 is CASSYNPGRYNEQFF. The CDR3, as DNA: TGTGCCAGCAGTTACAACCCGGGACGGTACAATGAGCAGTTCTTC.

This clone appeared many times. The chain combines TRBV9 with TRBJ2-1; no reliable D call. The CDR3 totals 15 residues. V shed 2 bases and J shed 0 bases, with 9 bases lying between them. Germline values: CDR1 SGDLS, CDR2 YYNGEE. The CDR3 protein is CASSVLEDSYNEQFF. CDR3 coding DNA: TGTGCCAGCAGCGTCCTAGAGGACTCCTACAATGAGCAGTTCTTC. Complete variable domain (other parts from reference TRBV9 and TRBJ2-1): DSGVTQTPKHLITATGQRVTLRCSPRSGDLSVYWYQQSLDQGLQFLIQYYNGEERAKGNILERFSAQQFPDLHSELNLSSLELGDSALYFCASSVLEDSYNEQFFGPGTRLTVL.